A single sample gave rise to the 8 T cell receptor beta chains below, sequenced in a study of Graves' ophthalmopathy and Graves' hyperthyroidism. Amplification targeted the TCR beta CDR3 regions, with RNA transcripts as the source material. First-round RT-PCR with HTBI primers preceded a second-round multiplex PCR. Via MiXCR, TCRdb re-called the multiplex PCR reads, giving one row per CDR3 protein. The data contain about 500,000 distinct CDR3 sequences, under 45% of them singletons. Sequencing was performed on peripheral blood or thyroid tissue (not recorded which). These receptors all stem from an adult man with Graves' hyperthyroidism.

The gene calls are TRBV5-6 and TRBJ2-3; D gene uncertain. V was pared by 0 bases and J by 4 bases, with 12 bases between. Looked up from germline, CDR1 is SGHDT and CDR2 is YYEEEE. The CDR3 contains 15 residues. In DNA form, the CDR3 reads TGTGCCAGCAGCTTGGTCGAAGGGATATCAGATACGCAGTATTTT. This encodes CASSLVEGISDTQYF.

As for this clonotype: Since a much larger clone is just one base distant, this may be a read error. The J gene is TRBJ1-1, the V gene TRBV20-1; D is uncertain. There are 15 residues in the CDR3. Per germline, CDR1 DFQATT and CDR2 SNEGSKA (reference sequence). DNA for the CDR3: TGCAGTGCTCGCCCCGACCAAAGCCCGAACACTGAAGATTTCTTT. It yields the protein CSARPDQSPNTEDFF.

The rearrangement joins TRBV4-2 to TRBJ2-2; 8 bases are a match to TRBD1. Per germline, CDR1 LGHNA and CDR2 YNFKEQ. J lost 0 bases, V lost 6 bases, and 3 bases had no gene match. The CDR3 is 15 amino acids. The CDR3 sequence: CASRPGGANTGELFF. CDR3 DNA sequence: TGTGCCAGCAGACCAGGGGGCGCGAACACCGGGGAGCTGTTTTTT.

This clonotype was seen at least ten times. This chain joins TRBV5-8 and TRBJ1-2; possible D gene TRBD1, 6 bases. The CDR3 totals 14 residues. Germline V gives CDR1 SGHTS, CDR2 YDEGEE. The ends were cut back, 4 bases at V and 3 bases at J, with 13 bases in the middle. This CDR3 reads CASSQQGMDYGYTF. CDR3 DNA sequence: TGTGCCAGCAGCCAACAGGGCATGGACTATGGCTACACCTTC.

On this clonotype: A much larger clone lies one base from this, so it may be a read error. The chain recombines TRBV4-1 with TRBJ1-2; 10 positions match TRBD1. This CDR3 comprises 15 residues. Looked up from germline, CDR1 is MGHRA and CDR2 is YSYEKL. CDR3 region: CASSQIDRGRSGYAF. CDR3 nucleotides: TGCGCCAGCAGCCAAATCGACAGGGGGCGGTCTGGCTACGCCTTC.

This chain links TRBV19 with TRBJ1-5, with 9 bases fitting TRBD1. After removal of 6 bases from V and 5 bases from J, the junction contained 8 bases not matched to a gene. The CDR3 runs 15 residues. Germline V lookup: CDR1 LNHDA, CDR2 SQIVND (reference sequence). The chain's CDR3 is CASRRDRVVDQPQHF. DNA for the CDR3: TGTGCCAGTAGGCGGGACAGGGTAGTCGATCAGCCCCAGCATTTT.

This clonotype was recorded many times. The chain links TRBV24-1 to TRBJ2-5, with D hard to call. V lost 3 bases, J lost 5 bases, and 9 bases lay in between. Per germline, CDR1 KGHDR and CDR2 SFDVKD. The length of the CDR3 is 13 residues. The CDR3 DNA reads TGTGCCACCAGTGATGTGCAGGTGGAGACCCAGTACTTC. This encodes CATSDVQVETQYF.

This clonotype was detected many times. This chain joins TRBV7-9 and TRBJ2-7, with TRBD1 identical over 9 bases. The length of the CDR3 is 15 residues. The germline V gene has CDR1 SEHNR and CDR2 FQNEAQ (reference sequence). Trimming at V came to 5 bases and at J to 3 bases, leaving 8 bases not matched to a gene. The DNA of the CDR3 is TGTGCCAGCAGCCCTGGGGACAGGGTCAACTACGAGCAGTACTTC. Protein: CASSPGDRVNYEQYF.